Below are 6 T cell receptor beta chains sequenced from a single sample in a study of T cell responses to AZD1222 COVID-19 vaccine. Profiling relied on immunoSEQ multiplex PCR, and the TCRdb table lists in-frame clones only, not all of them. Of 130,000 to 150,000 clones listed, approximately 78% were seen once; the top ten hold about 4%. Specimen: peripheral blood, collected on day 0 of MenACWY control vaccination. The origin of the receptors is an adult in good health.

The chain couples TRBV19 to TRBJ1-6; D unresolved. V was clipped by 7 bases and J by 2 bases, with 15 bases between them. The CDR3 contains 16 residues. Looked up from germline, CDR1 is LNHDA and CDR2 is SQIVND (reference sequence). DNA for the CDR3: TGTGCCAGTAACGGTGTTACGGGTCCCTATAATTCACCCCTCCACTTT. Translating it yields CASNGVTGPYNSPLHF. Full variable domain (remainder filled in from reference TRBV19 and TRBJ1-6): DGGITQSPKYLFRKEGQNVTLSCEQNLNHDAMYWYRQDPGQGLRLIYYSQIVNDFQKGDIAEGYSVSREKKESFPLTVTSAQKNPTAFYLCASNGVTGPYNSPLHFGNGTRLTVT.

The V call is TRBV4-1, the J call TRBJ1-2, with TRBD1 matching 7 bases. The CDR3 loop spans 14 amino acids. CDR1 and CDR2 (germline): MGHRA, YSYEKL. V lost 0 bases, J lost 4 bases, and 2 bases stayed unmatched. Here the CDR3 DNA reads TGCGCCAGCAGCCAAGAGAGACAGGGCTATGGCTACACCTTC. As protein: CASSQERQGYGYTF.

V gene TRBV5-5 combines with J gene TRBJ2-7, with 7 bases aligning to TRBD2. The V gene's germline CDR1 is SGHKS and CDR2 YYEKEE (reference sequence). Germline trimming cut 2 bases from V and 0 bases from J; bases unmatched to any gene: 11. The CDR3 covers 17 residues. Written as DNA, the CDR3 is TGTGCCAGCAGCTTAGGATTCGCCGGGGGGAACTCCTACGAGCAGTACGTC. Protein sequence: CASSLGFAGGNSYEQYV.

This clone was detected only once. V is TRBV29-1 and J is TRBJ2-5; D is perhaps TRBD2 (7 bases). V was clipped by 4 bases and J by 5 bases, with 14 bases between them. The germline V gene encodes CDR1 SQVTM and CDR2 ANQGSEA. The CDR3 sequence is 13 residues long. CDR3 residues: CSVGAGAGETQYF. CDR3 DNA: TGCAGCGTTGGCGCGGGGGCGGGGGAGACCCAGTACTTC.

The rearrangement uses TRBV25-1 and TRBJ2-3; 9 bases align to TRBD2. The CDR3 covers 15 residues. The germline gives CDR1 MGHDK, CDR2 SYGVNS. The junction had 4 bases not matched to a gene; V was cut back by 5 bases and J by 1 base. For the CDR3, the DNA is TGTGCCAGCAGTACCCGCGGGGGGGGCACAGATACGCAGTATTTT. Amino acid sequence: CASSTRGGGTDTQYF.

The sample holds a few counts of this clone. The V gene is TRBV18, the J gene TRBJ1-5; no clear D gene. Per the germline V gene, CDR1 is KGHSH and CDR2 is LQKENI. The V gene lost 6 bases and the J gene lost 3 bases, with 6 bases spanning the gap. This CDR3 spans 12 amino acids. The CDR3 DNA is TGTGCCAGCTCTATGGACAATCAGCCCCAGCATTTT. Amino acid sequence: CASSMDNQPQHF.